This TCR beta chain was obtained from a study of regulatory T cells in long-lasting Graves disease. There are a few counts of this clonotype. Indicated time point: newly diagnosed GD, antithyroid drugs for less than 3 months. PBMCs were the source of the RNA used for TCR sequencing. Diagnosis followed American Thyroid Association guidelines for Graves' disease. Assembly of TCR beta libraries relied on iRepertoire HTBI primers together with Arm-PCR of CDR3 regions. One entry per CDR3 protein results from TCRdb running MiXCR on the multiplex PCR reads. The sample records 620,000 or so distinct CDR3 sequences, 15% to 20% being singletons. The CDR3 length is 13 residues. Germline V CDR1 and CDR2: LNHDA, SQIVND (reference sequence). V was clipped by 10 bases and J by 1 base, with 11 bases between them. This same sample was also part of a study on T cells in Graves' hyperthyroidism and ophthalmopathy.

The TCR originated in a woman aged 25 to 39 with Graves disease. The sample consisted of peripheral blood mononuclear cells (PBMCs), taken at new diagnosis, from a patient treated with antithyroid drugs. The V and J genes are TRBV19 and TRBJ1-5; D possibly corresponds to TRBD1 (6 bases). CDR3 in DNA: TGTGCCACGACAGGACAGAGCAATCAGCCCCAGCATTTT. It yields the protein CATTGQSNQPQHF.